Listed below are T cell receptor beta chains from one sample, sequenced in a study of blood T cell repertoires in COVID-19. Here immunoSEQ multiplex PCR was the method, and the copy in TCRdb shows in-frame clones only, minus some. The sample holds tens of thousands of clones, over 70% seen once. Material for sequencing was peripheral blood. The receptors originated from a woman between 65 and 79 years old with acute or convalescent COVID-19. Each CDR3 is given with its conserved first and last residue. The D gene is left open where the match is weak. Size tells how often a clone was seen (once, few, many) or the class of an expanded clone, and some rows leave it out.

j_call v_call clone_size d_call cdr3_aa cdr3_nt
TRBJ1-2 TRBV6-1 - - CASSELTLDGYTF TGTGCCAGCAGTGAACTGACTTTAGATGGCTACACCTTC
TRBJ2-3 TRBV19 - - CATYPGGASTDTQYF TGTGCCACCTACCCGGGGGGCGCTAGCACAGATACGCAGTATTTT
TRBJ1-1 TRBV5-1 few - CASSTPGANTEAFF TGCGCCAGCAGCACACCGGGAGCGAACACTGAAGCTTTCTTT
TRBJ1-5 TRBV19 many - CASSTGRHGGNQPQHF TGTGCCAGTAGTACTGGACGTCACGGGGGCAATCAGCCCCAGCATTTT
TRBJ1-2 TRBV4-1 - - CASSQDSIGDYGYTF TGCGCCAGCAGCCAAGATAGTATAGGGGACTATGGCTACACCTTC
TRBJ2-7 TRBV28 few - CASRGTTYEQYF TGTGCCAGCAGAGGGACAACCTACGAGCAGTACTTC
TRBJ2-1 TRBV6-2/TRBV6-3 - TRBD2 CASSSSGTTYLQGNEQFF TGTGCCAGCAGTTCTAGCGGGACTACCTATCTTCAAGGGAATGAGCAGTTCTTC
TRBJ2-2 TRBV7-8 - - CASSVQTGYAGELFF TGTGCCAGCAGCGTGCAAACAGGGTACGCCGGGGAGCTGTTTTTT
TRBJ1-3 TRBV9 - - CASSVGTGNTIYF TGTGCCAGCAGCGTAGGCACAGGAAACACCATATATTTT
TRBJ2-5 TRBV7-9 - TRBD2 CASSRGLAGVKETQYF TGTGCCAGCAGCCGGGGACTAGCGGGAGTTAAAGAGACCCAGTACTTC
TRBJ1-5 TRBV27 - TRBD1 CASSLSIDRGEQPQHF TGTGCCAGCAGTTTATCGATCGACAGGGGAGAACAGCCCCAGCATTTT
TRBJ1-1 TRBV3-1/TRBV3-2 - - CASSRIQDPNTEAFF TGTGCCAGCAGCCGAATACAGGATCCGAACACTGAAGCTTTCTTT
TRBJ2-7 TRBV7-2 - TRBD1 CASSSRDPRDRGYEQYF TGTGCCAGCAGCTCCCGAGACCCACGGGACAGAGGGTACGAGCAGTACTTC
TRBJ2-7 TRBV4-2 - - CASSQDIRGGRYEQYF TGTGCCAGCAGCCAAGACATCAGGGGAGGGAGGTACGAGCAGTACTTC
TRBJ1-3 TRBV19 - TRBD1 CASSKTGQGRGNTIYF TGTGCCAGTAGTAAGACGGGACAGGGGAGAGGAAACACCATATATTTT
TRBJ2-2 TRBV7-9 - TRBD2 CASSLKVRLAGVTGELFF TGTGCCAGCAGCCTAAAAGTGCGACTAGCGGGAGTCACCGGGGAGCTGTTTTTT
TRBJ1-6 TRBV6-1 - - CASSEGHSYNSPLHF TGTGCCAGCAGTGAAGGACACTCCTATAATTCACCCCTCCACTTT
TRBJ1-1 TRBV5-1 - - CASSLAFGEWNTEAFF TGCGCCAGCAGCTTGGCCTTTGGGGAGTGGAACACTGAAGCTTTCTTT
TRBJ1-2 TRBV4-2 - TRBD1 CASSQPGQGAGYTF TGTGCCAGCAGCCAACCGGGACAGGGGGCTGGCTACACCTTC
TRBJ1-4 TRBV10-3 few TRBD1 CAINRGQGEKLFF TGTGCCATCAATAGGGGGCAAGGTGAAAAACTGTTTTTT
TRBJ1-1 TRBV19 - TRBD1 CASSPPDRGDTEAFF TGTGCCAGTAGTCCCCCTGACAGGGGAGACACTGAAGCTTTCTTT
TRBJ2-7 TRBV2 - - CASSTGISYEQYF TGTGCCAGCAGTACAGGGATCTCCTACGAGCAGTACTTC
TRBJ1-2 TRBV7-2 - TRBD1 CASSLRAGGEHGYTF TGTGCCAGCAGCTTAAGGGCAGGGGGCGAGCATGGCTACACCTTC
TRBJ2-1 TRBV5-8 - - CASREGTRWSSYNEQFF TGTGCCAGCAGGGAAGGTACTAGGTGGAGCTCCTACAATGAGCAGTTCTTC
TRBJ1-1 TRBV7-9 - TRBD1 CASHRGQGANTEAFF TGTGCCAGCCATAGGGGGCAGGGGGCGAACACTGAAGCTTTCTTT
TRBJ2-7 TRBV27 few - CASSLFPTRSGYEQYF TGTGCCAGCAGTTTATTCCCGACAAGGTCAGGGTACGAGCAGTACTTC
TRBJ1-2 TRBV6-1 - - CASSEENLLNYGYTF TGTGCCAGCAGTGAAGAGAACTTACTTAACTATGGCTACACCTTC
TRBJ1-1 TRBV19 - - CASSIDRGTEAFF TGTGCCAGTAGTATAGACAGGGGCACTGAAGCTTTCTTT
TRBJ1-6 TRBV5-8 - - CASSLFGAGPSPLHF TGTGCCAGCAGCTTGTTTGGCGCAGGGCCTTCACCCCTCCACTTT
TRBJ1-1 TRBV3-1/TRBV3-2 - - CASSPKGRGTEAFF TGTGCCAGCAGCCCCAAGGGAAGGGGCACTGAAGCTTTCTTT